This TCR beta chain was observed in a study of CD8 T cells in Susac syndrome. Random-hexamer reverse transcription was applied to about 0.5 to 1 ug RNA. Across 54 Vbeta and 13 Jbeta, immunoSEQ multiplex PCR amplified TCR beta CDR3. TCRdb called the immunoSEQ multiplex PCR reads again in MiXCR, with one record for every CDR3 protein. The table shows some 130,000 distinct CDR3 sequences, with 75% to 90% occurring only once. V was shortened by 5 bases and J by 4 bases, with 8 bases between the two germline ends. This CDR3 region has 11 residues. Germline CDR1 is SQVTM and CDR2 is ANQGSEA. Blood CD8+ and CD4+ T cells underwent high-throughput TCR beta sequencing. The multiple sclerosis control group comprised treatment-naive patients with stable or active relapsing-remitting disease. Study-wide points: That the number of individuals in its TCR sequencing and HLA analysis was relatively small was acknowledged by the study.

A remark on this clonotype: Its antigen is unidentified.

The TCR sequence derives from a human donor with multiple sclerosis. Source material: CD8+ T cells from PBMCs. The chain is built from TRBV29-1 and TRBJ2-5; perhaps TRBD1 as D (5 bases). This chain's CDR3 is CSVPGLETQYF. The CDR3 nucleotides read TGCAGCGTTCCAGGGTTAGAGACCCAGTACTTC.